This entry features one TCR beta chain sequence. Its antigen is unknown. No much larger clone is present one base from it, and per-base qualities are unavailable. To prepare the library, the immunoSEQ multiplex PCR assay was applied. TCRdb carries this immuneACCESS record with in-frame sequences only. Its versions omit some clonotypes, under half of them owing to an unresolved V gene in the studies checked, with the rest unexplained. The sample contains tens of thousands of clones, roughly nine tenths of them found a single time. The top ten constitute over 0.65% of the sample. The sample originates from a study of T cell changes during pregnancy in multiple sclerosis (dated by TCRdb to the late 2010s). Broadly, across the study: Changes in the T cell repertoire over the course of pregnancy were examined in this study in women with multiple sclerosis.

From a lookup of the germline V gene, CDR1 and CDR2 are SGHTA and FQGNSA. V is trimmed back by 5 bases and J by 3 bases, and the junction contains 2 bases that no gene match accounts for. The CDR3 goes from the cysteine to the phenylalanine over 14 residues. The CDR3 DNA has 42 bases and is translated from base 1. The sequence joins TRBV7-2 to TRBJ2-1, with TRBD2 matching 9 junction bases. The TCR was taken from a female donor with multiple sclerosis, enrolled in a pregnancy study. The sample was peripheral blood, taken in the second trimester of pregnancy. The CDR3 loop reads CASSRGGGYNEQFF. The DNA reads TGTGCCAGCAGCCGCGGGGGGGGCTACAATGAGCAGTTCTTC.